The 19 T cell receptor beta chains given below trace back to one sample, sequenced in a study of T cells after yellow fever vaccination. TCRdb recomputed calls from the 5' RACE reads with MiXCR, one row per CDR3 protein. In the table there are a few hundred thousand distinct CDR3 sequences, more than 5.5% of which are singletons. This sample comprised PBMCs, obtained 5 days after the yellow fever booster vaccination. These receptors were taken from a man in his thirties or forties who received the YFV17D yellow fever vaccine.

This clonotype was seen a few times. The chain joins TRBV7-2 to TRBJ2-7; D gene ambiguous. Looked up from germline, CDR1 is SGHTA and CDR2 is FQGNSA. V gave up 1 base and J gave up 3 bases, with 7 bases separating them. The CDR3 totals 13 residues. CDR3 DNA: TGTGCCAGCAGCTTAGGGTTCCTCTACGAGCAGTACTTC. Protein: CASSLGFLYEQYF.

This clonotype was observed at least ten times. The chain carries TRBV20-1 and TRBJ2-1, with a weak D call TRBD2 (6 bases). The V gene lost 6 bases and the J gene lost 6 bases, with 15 bases spanning the gap. Germline values: CDR1 DFQATT, CDR2 SNEGSKA (reference sequence). The CDR3 runs to 13 residues. The DNA of the CDR3 is TGCAGTGCCGCCCCCGGACTAACCAATGAGCAGTTCTTC. It codes for CSAAPGLTNEQFF.

This clonotype was detected only a few times. This CDR3 is CASSLDLMNTEAFF. The CDR3 DNA sequence: TGTGCCAGCAGCTTAGACCTTATGAACACTGAAGCTTTCTTT. V and J are TRBV7-9 and TRBJ1-1; D not resolved. The CDR3 loop spans 14 amino acids. The germline V gene encodes CDR1 SEHNR and CDR2 FQNEAQ (reference sequence). V was clipped by 1 base and J by 0 bases, with 6 bases between them.

This chain uses TRBV5-4 with TRBJ2-5; TRBD2 aligns across 12 bases. The germline V gene has CDR1 SGHNT and CDR2 YYREEE (reference sequence). The V gene end was trimmed by 5 bases and the J gene end by 2 bases; junction bases not matched to a gene: 4. The CDR3 length is 15 residues. CDR3 in DNA: TGTGCCAGCAGACGCGGGACTAGCGGGCAAGAGACCCAGTACTTC. Its protein product is CASRRGTSGQETQYF.

The chain couples TRBV13 to TRBJ2-7, with D uncertain. Trimming removed 3 bases at V and 3 bases at J, with 15 bases between. The CDR3 sequence is 15 residues long. Germline V CDR1 and CDR2: PRHDT, FYEKMQ (reference sequence). In DNA form, the CDR3 reads TGTGCCAGCAGCTTCCCTAGGTCAGGTAGCTACGAGCAGTACTTC. Protein: CASSFPRSGSYEQYF. The complete variable domain, with remaining parts taken from reference TRBV13 and TRBJ2-7, reads AAGVIQSPRHLIKEKRETATLKCYPIPRHDTVYWYQQGPGQDPQFLISFYEKMQSDKGSIPDRFSAQQFSDYHSELNMSSLELGDSALYFCASSFPRSGSYEQYFGPGTRLTVT.

Ten or more counts support this clonotype. The chain recombines TRBV5-1 with TRBJ1-2; D unclear. The CDR3 has 14 residues. Trimming stripped 0 bases from V and 6 bases from J, with 12 bases between. Germline V gives CDR1 SGHRS, CDR2 YFSETQ. In nucleotides, the CDR3 is TGCGCCAGCAGCTTGGACGGGTTAATCGATGGCTACACCTTC. Translating gives CASSLDGLIDGYTF.

The sample holds a few counts of this clonotype. The chain joins TRBV24-1 to TRBJ2-3; the D is unclear. Germline CDR1 and CDR2: KGHDR and SFDVKD. The V and J ends lost 7 bases and 3 bases respectively, with 7 bases between them. There are 12 residues in the CDR3. In DNA form, the CDR3 reads TGTGCCACCAGCCAACCGACAGATACGCAGTATTTT. This codes for CATSQPTDTQYF.

This clonotype was counted only a few times. This chain uses TRBV5-1 with TRBJ2-7; 10 bases fit TRBD1. The CDR3 consists of 13 residues. Trimming took 6 bases from V and 2 from J; bases not matched to a gene: 2. The germline V gene has CDR1 SGHRS and CDR2 YFSETQ. The chain's CDR3 is CASKGTGAYEQYF. CDR3 DNA: TGCGCCAGCAAGGGGACAGGGGCCTACGAGCAGTACTTC.

This clonotype has ten or more counts. This chain joins TRBV6-2 or TRBV6-3 and TRBJ2-1, with 15 positions matching TRBD2. CDR3 size: 18 residues. Germline loops: CDR1 MNHEY, CDR2 SVGEGT. The ends lost 5 bases at V and 2 bases at J; junction bases unmatched: 7. The chain's CDR3 is CASSPGLAGGPPYNEQFF. In DNA form, the CDR3 reads TGTGCCAGCAGTCCTGGACTAGCGGGAGGGCCCCCCTACAATGAGCAGTTCTTC.

The J gene is TRBJ2-7, the V gene TRBV19; D may be TRBD2 (5 bases). The CDR3 has 12 residues. Trimming shortened V by 1 base and J by 6 bases, and 7 bases separated the two germline ends. Germline CDR1 and CDR2: LNHDA and SQIVND (reference sequence). This chain's CDR3 is CASSIVRGEQYF. As DNA, the CDR3 is TGTGCCAGTAGTATAGTCCGGGGCGAGCAGTACTTC.

The J gene is TRBJ1-1, the V gene TRBV2; 7 bases align to TRBD1. Germline assignment: CDR1 SNHLY and CDR2 FYNNEI. CDR3 length equals 11 residues. V was clipped by 5 bases and J by 11 bases; unmatched bases: 5. CDR3 sequence reads: CASSLRGPAFF. CDR3 bases: TGTGCCAGCAGTTTGAGGGGGCCGGCTTTCTTT.

The chain joins TRBV7-2 to TRBJ1-5; D not certain. In germline, CDR1 is SGHTA, CDR2 FQGNSA. Trimming removed 1 base from V and 6 bases from J, with 10 bases in between. This CDR3 has 14 amino acids. The CDR3 DNA follows: TGTGCCAGCAGCTTAGGGAGGGCGATTCAGCCCCAGCATTTT. This encodes CASSLGRAIQPQHF.

This clonotype was seen a handful of times. The J gene is TRBJ2-3, the V gene TRBV12-3 or TRBV12-4; the D is unclear. Trimming stripped 7 bases from V and 1 base from J, with 9 bases between. This CDR3 contains 13 residues. The CDR3 DNA is TGTGCCAGCACCCGATCGGGCACAGATACGCAGTATTTT. It encodes CASTRSGTDTQYF.

The chain is built from TRBV6-5 and TRBJ1-1; D gene uncertain. The CDR3 loop spans 15 amino acids. Germline values: CDR1 MNHEY, CDR2 SVGAGI. V was pared by 3 bases and J by 9 bases, with 20 bases between. The CDR3 spells CASSYSFGSGSQAFF. The CDR3 nucleotides are TGTGCCAGCAGTTATAGTTTTGGCTCCGGGAGCCAAGCTTTCTTT.

This clonotype was picked up many times. At one boundary the junction diverges from the germline segment, which might be a read error. The chain carries TRBV7-7 and TRBJ2-5; TRBD1 might be the D (6 bases). The CDR3 is 15 residues long. The germline gives CDR1 SSHAT, CDR2 FNYEAQ (reference sequence). As DNA, the CDR3 is TGTGCTAGCAGCTTAGGCAGGGGCCCGTGGGAGACCCAGTACTTC. Translation gives CASSLGRGPWETQYF.

A note on this clonotype: A junction end diverges from the germline sequence, so it may reflect a read error. This chain links TRBV7-7 with TRBJ2-1; 7 positions match TRBD2. The CDR3 runs to 13 residues. Germline-derived CDR1 and CDR2 are SSHAT and FNYEAQ (reference sequence). The CDR3 reads CASSGAGHNEQFF. The CDR3 bases are TGTGCTAGCAGCGGGGCGGGGCACAATGAGCAGTTCTTC.

This clonotype was detected many times. J is TRBJ2-5 and V is TRBV28; D ambiguous. V was pared by 3 bases and J by 1 base, with 6 bases between. CDR1 MDHEN and CDR2 SYDVKM come from the germline V gene. This CDR3 has 13 residues. The CDR3, as DNA: TGTGCCAGCAGTTTGGTATTCCAAGAGACCCAGTACTTC. Translating gives CASSLVFQETQYF.

The sample holds a few counts of this clonotype. This chain connects TRBV6-5 to TRBJ2-1, with 9 nucleotides matching TRBD2. This CDR3 contains 17 residues. The J segment lost 3 bases and the V segment lost 3 bases, leaving 9 bases of the junction unmatched. Germline V lookup: CDR1 MNHEY, CDR2 SVGAGI. The CDR3 region is CASSYQPWREGYNEQFF. For the CDR3, the DNA is TGTGCCAGCAGTTATCAGCCTTGGCGGGAGGGCTACAATGAGCAGTTCTTC.

The chain links TRBV7-2 to TRBJ2-1; 7 bases line up with TRBD2. The CDR3 consists of 14 residues. In germline, CDR1 is SGHTA, CDR2 FQGNSA. V trimming: 1 base; J trimming: 12 bases; junction bases outside the gene matches: 9. In DNA form, the CDR3 reads TGTGCCAGCAGCTTAGGAGGGGTGCTAGCGGCGCAGTTCTTC. Encoded protein: CASSLGGVLAAQFF.